The rows below give T cell receptor beta chains drawn from one sample of a study of T cells in Graves' hyperthyroidism and ophthalmopathy. TCRdb re-called the multiplex PCR reads through MiXCR, storing one row per CDR3 protein. The repertoire consists of 300,000 to 450,000 distinct CDR3 sequences, with roughly 15% occurring once and the leading ten covering around a fifth. The material sequenced was blood. These receptors all come from a woman younger than 45 with Graves' ophthalmopathy. CDR3s include the opening cysteine and the closing phenylalanine or tryptophan. The order of the fields is J gene, clone size, D gene, V gene, CDR3 protein, CDR3 DNA. D genes are given only for firm matches. Expanded clones get a size class; other rows say once, few or many, or leave the size out.

J: TRBJ1-4
size: many
D: .
V: TRBV11-2
CDR3: CASSLTTGYEKLFF
DNA: TGTGCCAGCAGCTTGACGACAGGTTATGAAAAACTGTTTTTT

J: TRBJ2-3
size: many
D: .
V: TRBV12-3/TRBV12-4
CDR3: CASSRPFSTDTQYF
DNA: TGTGCCAGCAGCCGCCCCTTTAGCACAGATACGCAGTATTTT

J: TRBJ2-1
size: many
D: .
V: TRBV2
CDR3: CASSERGELEIYNEQFF
DNA: TGTGCCAGCAGTGAAAGGGGCGAACTGGAGATATACAATGAGCAGTTCTTC

J: TRBJ2-5
size: few
D: .
V: TRBV29-1
CDR3: CSVSPWFSGETQYF
DNA: TGCAGCGTGTCCCCTTGGTTTTCAGGAGAGACCCAGTACTTC

J: TRBJ2-3
size: .
D: TRBD2
V: TRBV3-1
CDR3: CASSREAAGATDTQYF
DNA: TGTGCCAGCAGCCGGGAGGCTGCGGGAGCCACAGATACGCAGTATTTT

J: TRBJ2-5
size: .
D: TRBD2
V: TRBV9
CDR3: CASSYTWTSGGASETQYF
DNA: TGTGCCAGCAGCTATACATGGACTAGCGGGGGGGCTAGCGAGACCCAGTACTTC

J: TRBJ2-7
size: many
D: TRBD1
V: TRBV5-5
CDR3: CASSLMTGNYEQYF
DNA: TGTGCCAGCAGCTTGATGACAGGGAACTACGAGCAGTACTTC

J: TRBJ2-7
size: few
D: .
V: TRBV6-6
CDR3: CASSYEYEQYF
DNA: TGTGCCAGCAGTTACGAGTACGAGCAGTACTTC

J: TRBJ1-3
size: few
D: TRBD1
V: TRBV29-1
CDR3: CSAAAGGGNTIYF
DNA: TGCAGCGCCGCCGCAGGGGGCGGAAACACCATATATTTT

J: TRBJ2-7
size: many
D: TRBD1
V: TRBV12-3/TRBV12-4
CDR3: CASSLQGSNTYEQYF
DNA: TGTGCCAGCAGTCTACAGGGGTCCAATACCTACGAGCAGTACTTC

J: TRBJ2-5
size: many
D: TRBD1
V: TRBV27
CDR3: CASSSRGRVETQYF
DNA: TGTGCCAGCAGCTCCAGGGGGCGCGTGGAGACCCAGTACTTC

J: TRBJ2-7
size: few
D: .
V: TRBV10-3
CDR3: CAIRDPFGADKQYF
DNA: TGTGCCATCAGGGACCCATTTGGGGCTGACAAGCAGTACTTC

J: TRBJ1-1
size: once
D: TRBD1
V: TRBV30
CDR3: CAAEASDRENTEAFF
DNA: TGTGCCGCGGAAGCATCCGACAGGGAGAACACTGAAGCTTTCTTT

J: TRBJ1-1
size: few
D: TRBD1
V: TRBV15
CDR3: CATSRVRIQGWFAEAFF
DNA: TGTGCCACCAGCAGAGTCCGCATACAGGGGTGGTTCGCTGAAGCTTTCTTT

J: TRBJ2-7
size: few
D: TRBD1
V: TRBV19
CDR3: CASKLRQGAWYEQYF
DNA: TGTGCCAGCAAACTTCGACAGGGGGCTTGGTACGAGCAGTACTTC

J: TRBJ1-1
size: many
D: .
V: TRBV10-3
CDR3: CAIRPTETDEAFF
DNA: TGTGCCATCAGGCCGACAGAGACCGATGAAGCTTTCTTT

J: TRBJ2-7
size: many
D: .
V: TRBV7-2
CDR3: CASSQRTVYEQYF
DNA: TGTGCCAGCAGCCAGAGGACAGTATACGAGCAGTACTTC

J: TRBJ1-1
size: .
D: .
V: TRBV2
CDR3: CASNEGGETEAFF
DNA: TGTGCTAGCAATGAAGGCGGAGAGACTGAAGCTTTCTTT

J: TRBJ2-3
size: many
D: .
V: TRBV5-1
CDR3: CASSLAGPITDTQYF
DNA: TGCGCCAGCAGCTTGGCAGGGCCTATCACAGATACGCAGTATTTT

J: TRBJ1-1
size: few
D: .
V: TRBV18
CDR3: CASSPTIIQGFLNTEAFF
DNA: TGTGCCAGCTCACCTACTATCATACAGGGTTTTTTGAACACTGAAGCTTTCTTT

J: TRBJ2-3
size: once
D: TRBD2
V: TRBV11-2
CDR3: CASSLVRLAGGPVTDTQYF
DNA: TGTGCCAGCAGCTTAGTGCGACTAGCGGGGGGGCCTGTCACAGATACGCAGTATTTT

J: TRBJ1-5
size: many
D: .
V: TRBV7-9
CDR3: CASSLSGWSNQPQHF
DNA: TGTGCCAGCAGCTTAAGCGGTTGGAGCAATCAGCCCCAGCATTTT

J: TRBJ1-5
size: many
D: .
V: TRBV28
CDR3: CASRLTRGNNQPQHF
DNA: TGTGCCAGCAGGCTCACTCGGGGAAACAATCAGCCCCAGCATTTT

J: TRBJ2-1
size: many
D: TRBD2
V: TRBV20-1
CDR3: CSARVSGGADSSYNEQFF
DNA: TGCAGTGCTAGAGTGTCGGGGGGGGCCGATAGCTCCTACAATGAGCAGTTCTTC

J: TRBJ1-1
size: .
D: .
V: TRBV30
CDR3: CAWRPIRTSEAFF
DNA: TGTGCCTGGAGACCGATCCGGACAAGTGAAGCTTTCTTT

J: TRBJ2-7
size: many
D: .
V: TRBV18
CDR3: CASSPPSRYEQYF
DNA: TGTGCCAGCTCACCACCGTCCCGATACGAGCAGTACTTC

J: TRBJ2-2
size: few
D: .
V: TRBV20-1
CDR3: CSARDFRRQNTGELFF
DNA: TGCAGTGCTAGAGATTTCAGGCGACAGAACACCGGGGAGCTGTTTTTT

J: TRBJ2-1
size: .
D: .
V: TRBV20-1
CDR3: CSASGPRTGNEQFF
DNA: TGCAGTGCTAGTGGGCCCCGGACGGGAAATGAGCAGTTCTTC

J: TRBJ2-2
size: .
D: TRBD2
V: TRBV30
CDR3: CAWSTTSGRRTGELFF
DNA: TGTGCCTGGAGTACCACTAGCGGGAGGCGTACCGGGGAGCTGTTTTTT

J: TRBJ1-2
size: many
D: .
V: TRBV2
CDR3: CASTEGQGLGGYTF
DNA: TGTGCCAGCACCGAAGGGCAGGGGCTCGGTGGCTACACCTTC

J: TRBJ2-1
size: .
D: TRBD2
V: TRBV19
CDR3: CASSIIGGNYNEQFF
DNA: TGTGCCAGTAGTATAATCGGGGGGAATTACAATGAGCAGTTCTTC

J: TRBJ1-3
size: many
D: .
V: TRBV5-1
CDR3: CASSLRLSGNTIYF
DNA: TGCGCCAGCAGCTTGAGACTCTCTGGAAACACCATATATTTT

J: TRBJ2-1
size: .
D: .
V: TRBV7-9
CDR3: CASSSLGLGSSYNEQFF
DNA: TGTGCCAGCAGCTCCCTGGGACTGGGGAGCTCCTACAATGAGCAGTTCTTC

J: TRBJ2-1
size: many
D: .
V: TRBV11-2
CDR3: CASSHAADRGPYYNEQFF
DNA: TGTGCCAGCAGCCATGCGGCGGATCGCGGTCCTTATTACAATGAGCAGTTCTTC

J: TRBJ1-3
size: .
D: .
V: TRBV2
CDR3: CASSDFRGYSGNTIYF
DNA: .

J: TRBJ2-5
size: many
D: .
V: TRBV13
CDR3: CASSRRKTVGSETQYF
DNA: TGTGCCAGCAGCCGCCGGAAGACAGTGGGATCAGAGACCCAGTACTTC

J: TRBJ2-1
size: .
D: .
V: TRBV10-2
CDR3: CASQRNEQFF
DNA: TGCGCCAGCCAACGCAATGAGCAGTTCTTC

J: TRBJ2-7
size: .
D: TRBD2
V: TRBV20-1
CDR3: CSARGLAGGNFYEQYF
DNA: TGCAGTGCTAGGGGACTAGCGGGGGGAAATTTCTACGAGCAGTACTTC

J: TRBJ2-3
size: many
D: TRBD2
V: TRBV6-6
CDR3: CASSSGLAGGADTQYF
DNA: TGTGCCAGCAGTTCCGGACTAGCGGGGGGGGCAGATACGCAGTATTTT

J: TRBJ1-2
size: many
D: TRBD1
V: TRBV16
CDR3: CASSQSPQGAGGYTF
DNA: TGTGCCAGCAGCCAATCCCCGCAGGGGGCGGGTGGCTACACCTTC

J: TRBJ2-7
size: .
D: TRBD2
V: TRBV19
CDR3: CASSISSGGSYEQYF
DNA: TGTGCCAGTAGTATTTCGAGCGGGGGATCCTACGAGCAGTACTTC

J: TRBJ2-3
size: many
D: TRBD2
V: TRBV6-1
CDR3: CASSEAVRLVGGGAADTQYF
DNA: TGTGCCAGCAGTGAAGCAGTCAGGCTCGTGGGCGGGGGGGCGGCAGATACGCAGTATTTT

J: TRBJ2-7
size: many
D: .
V: TRBV14
CDR3: CASSQEQGYEQYF
DNA: TGTGCCAGCAGCCAAGAACAAGGCTACGAGCAGTACTTC

J: TRBJ2-7
size: many
D: .
V: TRBV20-1
CDR3: CSARDPRGSYEQYF
DNA: TGCAGTGCTAGAGATCCCAGGGGTTCCTACGAGCAGTACTTC

J: TRBJ1-2
size: few
D: .
V: TRBV5-1
CDR3: CASSLRTPGYGYTF
DNA: TGCGCCAGCAGCCTACGGACGCCTGGCTATGGCTACACCTTC

J: TRBJ2-2
size: many
D: TRBD2
V: TRBV6-1
CDR3: CASGLAGITGELFF
DNA: TGTGCCAGCGGACTAGCGGGGATCACCGGGGAGCTGTTTTTT

J: TRBJ1-2
size: many
D: .
V: TRBV20-1
CDR3: CSARLGDYGYTF
DNA: TGCAGTGCTAGATTGGGGGACTATGGCTACACCTTC

J: TRBJ1-2
size: many
D: .
V: TRBV2
CDR3: CAGERTENYGYTF
DNA: TGTGCCGGGGAAAGGACCGAGAACTATGGCTACACCTTC